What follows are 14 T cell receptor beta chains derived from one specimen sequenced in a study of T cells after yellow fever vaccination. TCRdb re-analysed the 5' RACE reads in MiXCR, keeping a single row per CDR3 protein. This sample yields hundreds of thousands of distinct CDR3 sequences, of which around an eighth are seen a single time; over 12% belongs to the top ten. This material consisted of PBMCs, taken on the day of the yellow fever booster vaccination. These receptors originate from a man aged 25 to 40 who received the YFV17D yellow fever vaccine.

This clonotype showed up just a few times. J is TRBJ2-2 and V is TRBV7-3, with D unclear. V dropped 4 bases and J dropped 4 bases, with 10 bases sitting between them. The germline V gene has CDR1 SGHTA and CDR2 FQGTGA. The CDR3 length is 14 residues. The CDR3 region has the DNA TGTGCCAGCAGCTCTATGGTGGGCACCGGGGAGCTGTTTTTT. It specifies CASSSMVGTGELFF.

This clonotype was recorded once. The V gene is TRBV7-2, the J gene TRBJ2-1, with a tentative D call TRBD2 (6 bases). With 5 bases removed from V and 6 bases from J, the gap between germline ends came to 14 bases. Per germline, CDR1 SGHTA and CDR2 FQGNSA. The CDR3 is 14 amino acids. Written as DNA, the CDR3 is TGTGCCAGCAGCAGATACGGACTAACCAATGAGCAGTTCTTC. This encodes CASSRYGLTNEQFF.

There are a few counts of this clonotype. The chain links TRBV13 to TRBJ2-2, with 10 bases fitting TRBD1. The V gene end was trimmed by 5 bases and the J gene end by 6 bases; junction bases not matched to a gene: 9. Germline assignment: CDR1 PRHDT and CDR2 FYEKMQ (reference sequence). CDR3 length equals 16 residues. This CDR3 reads CASSPKGQGIPGELFF. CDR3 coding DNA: TGTGCCAGCAGCCCCAAGGGACAGGGGATTCCCGGGGAGCTGTTTTTT.

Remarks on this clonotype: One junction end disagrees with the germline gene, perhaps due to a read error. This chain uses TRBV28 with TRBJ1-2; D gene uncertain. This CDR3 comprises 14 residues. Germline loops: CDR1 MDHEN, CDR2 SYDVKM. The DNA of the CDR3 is TGTGCCAGCAGTCTTATCGCAGGCTCTTATGACTACACCTTC. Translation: CASSLIAGSYDYTF.

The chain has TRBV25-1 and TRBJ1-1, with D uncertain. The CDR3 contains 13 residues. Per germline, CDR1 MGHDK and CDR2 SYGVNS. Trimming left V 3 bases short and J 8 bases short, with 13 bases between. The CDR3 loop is CASSDDTKLEAFF. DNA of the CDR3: TGTGCCAGCAGTGACGATACCAAGCTCGAAGCTTTCTTT.

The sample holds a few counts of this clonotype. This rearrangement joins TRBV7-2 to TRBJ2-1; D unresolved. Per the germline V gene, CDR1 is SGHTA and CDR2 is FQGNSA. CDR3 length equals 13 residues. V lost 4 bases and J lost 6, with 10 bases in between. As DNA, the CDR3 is TGTGCCAGCAGCTCCGGACGCAGCAATGAGCAGTTCTTC. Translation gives CASSSGRSNEQFF.

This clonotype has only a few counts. The CDR3 spells CASSPGQRLETQYF. The CDR3 nucleotides read TGTGCCAGCTCACCTGGGCAGAGGTTAGAGACCCAGTACTTC. The chain uses TRBV18 and TRBJ2-5; D remains unclear. The CDR3 totals 14 residues. CDR1 is KGHSH and CDR2 is LQKENI in the germline V gene. The germline V and J ends were trimmed by 3 bases and 4 bases, with 12 bases remaining between them.

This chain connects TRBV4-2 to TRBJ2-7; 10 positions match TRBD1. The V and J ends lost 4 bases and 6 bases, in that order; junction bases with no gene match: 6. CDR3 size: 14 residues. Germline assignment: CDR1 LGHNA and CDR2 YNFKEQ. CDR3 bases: TGTGCCAGCAGCCCCGACAGGGGGCTTAGCGAGCAGTACTTC. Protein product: CASSPDRGLSEQYF.

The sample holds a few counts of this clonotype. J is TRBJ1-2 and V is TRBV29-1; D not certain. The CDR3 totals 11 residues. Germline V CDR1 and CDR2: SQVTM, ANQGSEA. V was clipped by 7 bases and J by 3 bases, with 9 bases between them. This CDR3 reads CSAKVDYGYTF. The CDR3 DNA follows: TGCAGCGCAAAAGTAGACTATGGCTACACCTTC.

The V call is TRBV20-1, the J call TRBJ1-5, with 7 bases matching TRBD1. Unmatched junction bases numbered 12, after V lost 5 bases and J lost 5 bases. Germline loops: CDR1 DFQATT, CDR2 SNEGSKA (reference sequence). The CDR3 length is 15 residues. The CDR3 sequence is CSADQAGQIDQPQHF. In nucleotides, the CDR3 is TGCAGTGCTGACCAGGCGGGACAGATCGATCAGCCCCAGCATTTT.

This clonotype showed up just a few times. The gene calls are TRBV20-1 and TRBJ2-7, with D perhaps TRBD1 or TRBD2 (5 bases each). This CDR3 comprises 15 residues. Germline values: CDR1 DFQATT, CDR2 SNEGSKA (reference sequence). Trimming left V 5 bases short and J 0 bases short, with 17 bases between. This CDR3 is CSADGLGGPSYEQYF. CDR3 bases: TGCAGTGCTGACGGCCTTGGGGGACCCTCCTACGAGCAGTACTTC.

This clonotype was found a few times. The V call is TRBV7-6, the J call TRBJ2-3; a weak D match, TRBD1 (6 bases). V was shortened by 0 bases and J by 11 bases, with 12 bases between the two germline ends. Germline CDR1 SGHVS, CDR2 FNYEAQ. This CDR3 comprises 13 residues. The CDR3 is CASSLARRGEQYF. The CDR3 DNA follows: TGTGCCAGCAGCTTAGCGCGCAGGGGTGAGCAGTATTTT.

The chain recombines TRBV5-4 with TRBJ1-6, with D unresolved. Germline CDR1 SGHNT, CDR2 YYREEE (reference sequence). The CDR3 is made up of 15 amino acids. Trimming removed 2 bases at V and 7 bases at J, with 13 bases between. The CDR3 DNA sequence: TGTGCCAGCAGCTTAGGAGGGCAGACCAATTCACCCCTCCACTTT. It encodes CASSLGGQTNSPLHF.

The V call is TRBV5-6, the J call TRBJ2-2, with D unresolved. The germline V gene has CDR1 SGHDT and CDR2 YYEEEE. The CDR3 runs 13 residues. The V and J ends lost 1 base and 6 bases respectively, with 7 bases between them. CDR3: CASSLFLAGELFF. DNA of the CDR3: TGTGCCAGCAGCTTGTTCCTGGCCGGGGAGCTGTTTTTT.